This TCR beta chain was recorded in a study of metastatic and nonmetastatic thyroid tumors. Study in general: Repertoire comparison spanned blood and tumor or nodule tissue of malignant and benign thyroid patients. Study-wide results and limits: For both blood and tumor, malignant thyroid tumors reportedly showed significantly higher TCR beta diversity than benign nodules did.

The CDR3 loop spans 15 amino acids. The J segment lost 7 bases and the V segment lost 4 bases, leaving 11 bases of the junction unmatched. From germline, CDR1 is SGHAT and CDR2 FQNNGV. With respect to this clone: What it binds is not known.

In the study's own analysis: Variation in CDR3 across clinicopathological groups served as the basis for constructing a distant-metastasis classifier in papillary thyroid cancer. TCRdb called clones again from the PCR reads with MiXCR. The V and J calls and clone size come from TCRdb's table, not from the authors' own analysis. The sample shows about 40,000 clones, approximately 13% of them seen only once. Before thyroid surgery, none of the patients had received any treatment. The clonotype comes from a female donor with papillary thyroid cancer or a benign thyroid nodule (not recorded which). Some clones in this sample may be carry-over from other donors' samples. This chain connects TRBV11-2 to TRBJ2-3; TRBD1 agrees at 7 bases. Material for sequencing was blood. This CDR3 is CASSSDRQGAYTQYF. The CDR3 nucleotides read TGTGCCAGCAGCTCGGATAGACAGGGTGCCTATACGCAGTATTTT.